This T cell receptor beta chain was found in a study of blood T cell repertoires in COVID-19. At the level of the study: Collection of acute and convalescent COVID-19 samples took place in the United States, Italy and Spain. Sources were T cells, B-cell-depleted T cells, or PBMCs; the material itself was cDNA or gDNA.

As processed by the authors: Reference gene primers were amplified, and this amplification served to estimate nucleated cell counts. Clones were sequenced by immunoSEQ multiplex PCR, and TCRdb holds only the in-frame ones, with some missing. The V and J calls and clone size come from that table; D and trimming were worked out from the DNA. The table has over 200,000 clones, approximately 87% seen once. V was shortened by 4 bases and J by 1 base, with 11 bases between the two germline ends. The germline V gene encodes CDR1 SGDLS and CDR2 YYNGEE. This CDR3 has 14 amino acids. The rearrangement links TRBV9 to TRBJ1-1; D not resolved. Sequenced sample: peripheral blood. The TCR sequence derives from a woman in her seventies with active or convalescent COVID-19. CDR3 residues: CASSLIGRNTEAFF. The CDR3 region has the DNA TGTGCCAGCAGCCTGATTGGGAGGAACACTGAAGCTTTCTTT.